The clone carrying this TCR beta chain appeared a few times. No antigen is known for it. This sample is drawn from a study of blood T cells in healthy people across ages. Every donor contributed ten milliliters of peripheral blood by blood draw. Total RNA extracted from each sample amounted to at least 5.5 micrograms. The CDR3 has 16 amino acids. Germline CDR1 reads LGHNA; CDR2 reads YNFKEQ. V was shortened by 4 bases and J by 1 base, with 16 bases between the two germline ends. Study results and limitations: Roughly linear age-related decline in beta diversity appeared, significant by age approximately 40.

It was with a sample-barcoded 5' primer and a J-beta primer mix that a second PCR of roughly 7 to 11 cycles was run. Each CDR3 protein is one row after TCRdb ran MiXCR on the 5' RACE reads. The profile shows 780,000 or so distinct CDR3 sequences, approximately 60% of them singletons. Input material: blood. The V gene is TRBV4-2, the J gene TRBJ2-5, with D tentatively TRBD1 (6 bases). This clonotype was obtained from a man aged 40-49 years in good health. The CDR3 reads CASSPTFTGSQETQYF. CDR3 DNA: TGTGCCAGCAGCCCCACCTTTACAGGGTCCCAAGAGACCCAGTACTTC.